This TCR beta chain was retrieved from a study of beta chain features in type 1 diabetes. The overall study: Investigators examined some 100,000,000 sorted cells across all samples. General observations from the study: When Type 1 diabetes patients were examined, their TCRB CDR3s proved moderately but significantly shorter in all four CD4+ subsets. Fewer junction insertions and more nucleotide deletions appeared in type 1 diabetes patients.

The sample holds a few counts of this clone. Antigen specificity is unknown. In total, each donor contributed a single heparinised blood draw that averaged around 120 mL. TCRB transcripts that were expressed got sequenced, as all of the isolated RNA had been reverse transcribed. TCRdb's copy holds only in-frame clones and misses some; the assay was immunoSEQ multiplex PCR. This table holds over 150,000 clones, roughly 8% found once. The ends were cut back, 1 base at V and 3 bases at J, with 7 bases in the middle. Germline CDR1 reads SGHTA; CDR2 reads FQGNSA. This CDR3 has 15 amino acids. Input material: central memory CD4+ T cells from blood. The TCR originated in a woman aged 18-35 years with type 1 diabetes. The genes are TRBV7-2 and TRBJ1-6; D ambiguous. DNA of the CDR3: TGTGCCAGCAGCTTAGGTTCGGGCTATAATTCACCCCTCCACTTT. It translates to CASSLGSGYNSPLHF.